The source of this TCR beta chain is a study of blood T cell repertoires in COVID-19. Study-level information: The analysed material was cDNA or gDNA that came from T cells, B-cell-depleted T cells, or PBMCs.

V lost 2 bases and J lost 5, with 4 bases in between. Germline V gene lookup returns CDR1 MDHEN and CDR2 SYDVKM. CDR3 length equals 11 residues. TCRdb's copy holds only in-frame clones and misses some; the assay was immunoSEQ multiplex PCR. The sample consists of some 76,000 clones, approximately 90% of them appearing once. This clonotype originated in a woman between 18 and 29 years old with acute or convalescent COVID-19. The sequencing input was peripheral blood. V is TRBV28 and J is TRBJ2-7, with D unresolved. The CDR3 loop is CASSLLHEQYF. The CDR3 DNA reads TGTGCCAGCAGTTTACTCCACGAGCAGTACTTC.